This TCR beta chain was captured by sequencing in a study of T cell responses to AZD1222 COVID-19 vaccine. Study results and caveats: Repertoire sampling was restricted to post-peak T cell response timepoints.

As to this clone: The target antigen is unknown.

V lost 0 bases to trimming and J lost 6 bases, with 11 bases between them. This CDR3 has 13 residues. In germline, CDR1 is SQVTM, CDR2 ANQGSEA. The repertoire was sequenced with immunoSEQ multiplex PCR; TCRdb's copy has only in-frame clones and lacks some. Here the sample spans about 140,000 clones, 89% being singletons. The sequence was collected from an adult in good health. Specimen: peripheral blood, collected on day 0 of AZD1222 vaccination. This chain connects TRBV29-1 to TRBJ1-2, with no clear D. The CDR3 region is CSVEDRGRNGYTF. The CDR3 DNA sequence: TGCAGCGTTGAAGATCGGGGTAGGAATGGCTACACCTTC.